The 30 T cell receptor beta chains listed next were all sequenced from one sample in a study of T cells in Graves' hyperthyroidism and ophthalmopathy. Researchers took RNA transcripts and amplified the TCR beta CDR3 regions from them. TCR CDR3 underwent first-round RT-PCR with the HTBI primer set. One entry per CDR3 protein, called by TCRdb with MiXCR from the multiplex PCR reads. This sample has fewer than 500,000 distinct CDR3 sequences, with roughly 14% found just once. The sample was blood. The receptors originated from a man younger than 40 with Graves' hyperthyroidism that later progressed to Graves' ophthalmopathy.

This clonotype was detected ten times or more. The genes are TRBV7-9 and TRBJ2-5; 8 positions agree with TRBD1. Germline CDR1 and CDR2: SEHNR and FQNEAQ (reference sequence). The CDR3 totals 14 residues. With V trimmed by 4 bases and J by 9 bases, 10 bases remained unmatched. CDR3 region: CASSSPGQDGPQYF. DNA for the CDR3: TGTGCCAGCAGCTCACCGGGACAGGATGGGCCCCAGTACTTC.

This clonotype has a count of ten or more. V gene TRBV6-1 combines with J gene TRBJ2-7; TRBD1 matches 8 bases. Trimming removed 4 bases from V and 1 base from J; junction bases left unmatched: 0. Per the germline V gene, CDR1 is MNHNS and CDR2 is SASEGT. This CDR3 spans 13 amino acids. CDR3 residues: CASSGQGSYEQYF. Written as DNA, the CDR3 is TGTGCCAGCAGTGGACAGGGGTCCTACGAGCAGTACTTC.

This clonotype was observed at least ten times. V usage is TRBV20-1 and J usage is TRBJ2-7, with D perhaps matching TRBD1 or TRBD2 (7 bases each). The CDR3 totals 13 residues. Between the trimmed V and J ends, which lost 1 base and 6 bases, there was a span of 13 bases. Per the germline V gene, CDR1 is DFQATT and CDR2 is SNEGSKA (reference sequence). CDR3 residues: CSARGQGLSEQYF. Here the CDR3 DNA reads TGCAGTGCTAGAGGACAGGGACTATCCGAGCAGTACTTC.

This clonotype has a count of ten or more. The gene calls are TRBV25-1 and TRBJ1-1; TRBD1 aligns across 7 bases. Trimming at V came to 2 bases and at J to 2 bases, leaving 5 bases not matched to a gene. CDR1 and CDR2 (germline): MGHDK, SYGVNS. The CDR3 sequence is 15 residues long. The CDR3 sequence: CASSEHDRENTEAFF. The CDR3 DNA follows: TGTGCCAGCAGTGAACACGACAGGGAAAACACTGAAGCTTTCTTT. The whole variable domain, filled in from reference TRBV25-1 and TRBJ1-1, reads EADIYQTPRYLVIGTGKKITLECSQTMGHDKMYWYQQDPGMELHLIHYSYGVNSTEKGDLSSESTVSRIRTEHFPLTLESARPSHTSQYLCASSEHDRENTEAFFGQGTRLTVV.

Only a few counts were recorded for this clonotype. The chain couples TRBV9 to TRBJ2-7; D is unresolved. The germline CDR1 and CDR2 sequences are SGDLS and YYNGEE. V gave up 2 bases and J gave up 1 base, with 7 bases separating them. This CDR3 comprises 13 residues. The chain's CDR3 is CASSVSASYEQYF. The DNA of the CDR3 is TGTGCCAGCAGCGTGAGTGCGTCCTACGAGCAGTACTTC.

The chain joins TRBV3-1 to TRBJ2-1; TRBD1 matches 9 bases. There are 17 residues in the CDR3. The junction had 7 bases not matched to a gene; V was cut back by 0 bases and J by 4 bases. Germline CDR1 is LGHDT and CDR2 is YNNKEL (reference sequence). The CDR3, as DNA: TGTGCCAGCAGCCAAGATCTAGGGACAGGGATATACAATGAGCAGTTCTTC. Amino acid sequence: CASSQDLGTGIYNEQFF.

This clonotype has a count of ten or more. This chain connects TRBV7-3 to TRBJ2-3; 10 bases align to TRBD2. Germline lookup yields CDR1 SGHTA and CDR2 FQGTGA. This CDR3 comprises 15 residues. Germline trimming cut 1 base from V and 4 bases from J; bases unmatched to any gene: 2. Written as DNA, the CDR3 is TGTGCCAGCAGCTTAATCGGGACTAGCGCAGATACGCAGTATTTT. Its translation: CASSLIGTSADTQYF.

This clonotype was detected ten times or more. V usage is TRBV11-2 and J usage is TRBJ1-1, with D possibly being TRBD1 (6 bases). CDR1 and CDR2 from the germline V gene are SGHAT and FQNNGV. V gave up 1 base and J gave up 7 bases, with 16 bases separating them. This CDR3 comprises 15 residues. This CDR3 reads CASSLGWGLKSEAFF. The DNA for the CDR3 is TGTGCCAGCAGCTTAGGGTGGGGGCTGAAAAGTGAAGCTTTCTTT. The full variable domain, its missing parts supplied by reference TRBV11-2 and TRBJ1-1, is EAGVAQSPRYKIIEKRQSVAFWCNPISGHATLYWYQQILGQGPKLLIQFQNNGVVDDSQLPKDRFSAERLKGVDSTLKIQPAKLEDSAVYLCASSLGWGLKSEAFFGQGTRLTVV.

About this clonotype: A read error may account for a junction end that differs from germline. The chain combines TRBV10-2 with TRBJ1-6, with 7 nucleotides matching TRBD1. Germline CDR1 and CDR2: WSHSY and SAAADI. The CDR3 contains 14 residues. The CDR3, as DNA: TGCGCCAGCAGGGAGTTTCAGGGGGTTGCGACCCTCCACTTT. Amino acids: CASREFQGVATLHF.

This clonotype came up a few times. The gene calls are TRBV30 and TRBJ1-2; the D is unclear. The germline V gene has CDR1 GTSNPN and CDR2 SVGIG (reference sequence). This CDR3 region has 13 residues. V was clipped by 4 bases and J by 1 base, with 10 bases between them. The CDR3 here is CAWTGLRNYGYTF. In DNA, the CDR3 is TGTGCCTGGACAGGACTCCGTAACTATGGCTACACCTTC.

The table lists this clonotype with many counts. The chain links TRBV5-1 to TRBJ1-4, with D perhaps matching TRBD1 (6 bases). The CDR3 is 15 amino acids. Germline CDR1 and CDR2: SGHRS and YFSETQ. The V and J ends lost 4 bases and 0 bases respectively, with 10 bases between them. CDR3 in DNA: TGCGCCAGCAGCAGTGGACAGACAACTAATGAAAAACTGTTTTTT. It encodes CASSSGQTTNEKLFF.

The chain couples TRBV15 to TRBJ2-1; D is possibly TRBD1 (5 bases). The CDR3 contains 13 residues. Trimming took off 4 bases at V and 7 bases at J, with 11 bases between the two ends. Germline CDR1 and CDR2: LNHNV and YYDKDF (reference sequence). CDR3 sequence (DNA): TGTGCCACCAGCACTGGGGCTCTTAATGAGCAGTTCTTC. This sequence encodes CATSTGALNEQFF. Combining the CDR3 with reference TRBV15 and TRBJ2-1 gives the whole variable domain DAMVIQNPRYQVTQFGKPVTLSCSQTLNHNVMYWYQQKSSQAPKLLFHYYDKDFNNEADTPDNFQSRRPNTSFCFLDIRSPGLGDTAMYLCATSTGALNEQFFGPGTRLTVL.

This clonotype was seen ten or more times. The chain couples TRBV11-2 to TRBJ2-1; D unclear. Trimming stripped 0 bases from V and 1 base from J, with 7 bases between. CDR1 SGHAT and CDR2 FQNNGV come from the germline V gene. This CDR3 has 15 amino acids. CDR3 in DNA: TGTGCCAGCAGCTTAGAGCCGGCGTCCTACAATGAGCAGTTCTTC. Translating it yields CASSLEPASYNEQFF.

This clonotype was seen repeatedly, ten times or more. The chain joins TRBV18 to TRBJ1-4, with 8 nucleotides matching TRBD1. V dropped 3 bases and J dropped 7; count of bases not matched to a gene: 7. From germline, CDR1 is KGHSH and CDR2 LQKENI. The CDR3 runs to 15 residues. The CDR3 spells CASSPVTGDGEKLFF. CDR3 sequence (DNA): TGTGCCAGCTCACCTGTGACAGGGGACGGTGAAAAACTGTTTTTT.

The CDR3 DNA sequence: TGTGCCAGCAGTTCCCTTAATGCGAGGGGCTACACCTTC. Its protein product is CASSSLNARGYTF. This chain uses TRBV27 with TRBJ1-2; D is ambiguous. Per germline, CDR1 MNHEY and CDR2 SMNVEV (reference sequence). Trimming took 4 bases from V and 8 from J, leaving 14 bases between them. CDR3 length: 13 amino acids.

The rearrangement links TRBV7-9 to TRBJ2-3; TRBD2 matches 9 bases. CDR1 is SEHNR, CDR2 FQNEAQ, per germline (reference sequence). V trimming: 9 bases; J trimming: 2 bases; junction bases outside the gene matches: 12. The CDR3 length is 16 residues. The DNA of the CDR3 is TGTGCCAGTCGGACTAGCGATTTCAATCACACAGATACGCAGTATTTT. Translation gives CASRTSDFNHTDTQYF.

The sample holds a few counts of this clonotype. The J gene is TRBJ2-3, the V gene TRBV11-2; D is perhaps TRBD2 (6 bases). Germline V gives CDR1 SGHAT, CDR2 FQNNGV. Trimming removed 1 base at V and 4 bases at J, with 12 bases between. CDR3 length equals 15 residues. The CDR3 DNA reads as TGTGCCAGCAGCTTAGCGGGGGTGGCACCAGATACGCAGTATTTT. Its translation is CASSLAGVAPDTQYF.

Only a few counts were recorded for this clonotype. The gene calls are TRBV20-1 and TRBJ2-1; 8 nucleotides align to TRBD2. V trimming: 6 bases; J trimming: 7 bases; junction bases outside the gene matches: 11. Looked up from germline, CDR1 is DFQATT and CDR2 is SNEGSKA (reference sequence). This CDR3 has 14 amino acids. The CDR3 reads CSAKGLGLLNEQFF. CDR3 sequence (DNA): TGCAGTGCCAAGGGACTAGGTCTCTTAAATGAGCAGTTCTTC.

V gene TRBV30 combines with J gene TRBJ1-3; weak D call: TRBD1 (6 bases). Germline-derived CDR1 and CDR2 are GTSNPN and SVGIG (reference sequence). Between the trimmed V and J ends, which lost 2 bases and 3 bases, there was a span of 11 bases. The CDR3 spans 14 residues. In nucleotides, the CDR3 is TGTGCCTGGAGTAGGGGGGCTGGTGGAAACACCATATATTTT. Its translation: CAWSRGAGGNTIYF. Full variable domain (rest looked up from reference TRBV30 and TRBJ1-3): SQTIHQWPATLVQPVGSPLSLECTVEGTSNPNLYWYRQAAGRGLQLLFYSVGIGQISSEVPQNLSASRPQDRQFILSSKKLLLSDSGFYLCAWSRGAGGNTIYFGEGSWLTVV.

This clonotype was seen repeatedly, ten times or more. This chain connects TRBV25-1 to TRBJ1-1, with a tentative D call TRBD1 (5 bases). The CDR3 loop spans 14 amino acids. The V end lost 2 bases, the J end lost 1 base, and 8 bases lay between the germline ends. Germline-derived CDR1 and CDR2 are MGHDK and SYGVNS. CDR3 sequence (DNA): TGTGCCAGCAGTGAAATCGGGGGGAACACTGAAGCTTTCTTT. Amino acids: CASSEIGGNTEAFF.

The J gene is TRBJ2-2, the V gene TRBV28; TRBD2 is a possible D gene (5 bases). The germline gives CDR1 MDHEN, CDR2 SYDVKM. V was shortened by 7 bases and J by 6 bases, with 15 bases between the two germline ends. This CDR3 is built from 14 residues. Written as DNA, the CDR3 is TGTGCCAGCACCACGGGGTTCAACTCCGGGGAGCTGTTTTTT. This translates into CASTTGFNSGELFF.

The chain joins TRBV20-1 to TRBJ1-2, with TRBD1 matching over 7 bases. Germline trimming cut 7 bases from V and 5 bases from J; bases unmatched to any gene: 13. Germline assignment: CDR1 DFQATT and CDR2 SNEGSKA (reference sequence). This CDR3 comprises 14 residues. The CDR3 is CSGMGVRDSYGYTF. DNA for the CDR3: TGCAGTGGGATGGGTGTGCGGGACAGTTATGGCTACACCTTC.

This clonotype was seen a single time. J is TRBJ1-1 and V is TRBV5-4; D gene unclear. Germline V gives CDR1 SGHNT, CDR2 YYREEE (reference sequence). CDR3 length: 15 residues. V was clipped by 1 base and J by 6 bases, with 16 bases between them. DNA for the CDR3: TGTGCCAGCAGCTTGTGGAGTGTGGGAAACGCTGAAGCTTTCTTT. This sequence encodes CASSLWSVGNAEAFF. Full variable domain (rest looked up from reference TRBV5-4 and TRBJ1-1): ETGVTQSPTHLIKTRGQQVTLRCSSQSGHNTVSWYQQALGQGPQFIFQYYREEENGRGNFPPRFSGLQFPNYSSELNVNALELDDSALYLCASSLWSVGNAEAFFGQGTRLTVV.

Details on this clonotype: Compared with germline, one end of the junction differs, possibly owing to a read error. The chain links TRBV6-1 to TRBJ1-5; D may be TRBD1 (5 bases). Germline CDR1 reads MNHNS; CDR2 reads SASEGT. The CDR3 sequence is 15 residues long. CDR3: CAGSGGGYSNQPQHF. CDR3 nucleotides: TGTGCCGGCAGTGGGGGGGGGTATAGCAATCAGCCCCAGCATTTT.

This clonotype was recorded many times. This chain links TRBV20-1 with TRBJ2-1; D gene ambiguous. Per germline, CDR1 DFQATT and CDR2 SNEGSKA (reference sequence). With 6 bases removed from V and 10 bases from J, the gap between germline ends came to 13 bases. The CDR3 is made up of 11 amino acids. The CDR3 protein is CSARSVVEQFF. For the CDR3, the DNA is TGCAGTGCGCGATCGGTTGTCGAGCAGTTCTTC.

This clonotype has more than one count but fewer than ten. CDR3 in DNA: TGTGCCAGTAGTATCCTGGCAGGGTTGGGGATGAACACTGAAGCTTTCTTT. Translated: CASSILAGLGMNTEAFF. The chain carries TRBV19 and TRBJ1-1; tentatively, D is TRBD1 (5 bases). The CDR3 runs to 17 residues. Trimming took off 3 bases at V and 0 bases at J, with 17 bases between the two ends. Germline V gives CDR1 LNHDA, CDR2 SQIVND (reference sequence).

This clonotype was counted many times. The V call is TRBV20-1, the J call TRBJ2-3; D gene unclear. The CDR3 totals 11 residues. CDR1 is DFQATT, CDR2 SNEGSKA, per germline (reference sequence). V was cut by 4 bases and J by 0 bases, with 2 bases left in between. The CDR3 sequence is CSAISTDTQYF. CDR3 in DNA: TGCAGTGCTATTAGCACAGATACGCAGTATTTT.

This chain joins TRBV4-1 and TRBJ1-1, with D unclear. Trimming pared 1 base from V and 0 bases from J, leaving 9 bases between. From germline, CDR1 is MGHRA and CDR2 YSYEKL. This CDR3 contains 15 residues. For the CDR3, the DNA is TGCGCCAGCAGCCAAGTCGGACCCATGAACACTGAAGCTTTCTTT. This sequence encodes CASSQVGPMNTEAFF.

The chain couples TRBV10-3 to TRBJ2-1; 12 bases are shared with TRBD1. This CDR3 is 16 amino acids long. V lost 3 bases to trimming and J lost 8 bases; unmatched junction nucleotides: 8. Germline CDR1 reads ENHRY; CDR2 reads SYGVKD. The CDR3 coding sequence is TGTGCCATCAGTGAAGGGACAGGGGGCAGGGTCGATGAGCAGTTCTTC. Its protein product is CAISEGTGGRVDEQFF.

This clonotype occurred many times. V is TRBV7-3 and J is TRBJ2-5; D is perhaps TRBD1 (6 bases). This CDR3 is 13 amino acids long. Deletions cut 3 bases from V and 5 bases from J, with 10 bases between. Germline CDR1 reads SGHTA; CDR2 reads FQGTGA. The DNA for the CDR3 is TGTGCCAGCAGCTTCGGACAGAAGGAGACCCAGTACTTC. This codes for CASSFGQKETQYF.